The 26 T cell receptor beta chains reported below all come from one sample, sequenced in a study of T cell changes during pregnancy in multiple sclerosis. Libraries were prepared by immunoSEQ multiplex PCR; TCRdb keeps only in-frame clonotypes and omits some of them. Found here are about 51,000 clones, 94% of them singletons; the top ten hold less than 0.65%. This sample comprised CD4+ T cells from peripheral blood mononuclear cells, obtained in the second trimester of pregnancy. The source is a female donor with multiple sclerosis, enrolled in a pregnancy study.

The chain recombines TRBV9 with TRBJ1-1, with 9 bases aligning to TRBD1. This CDR3 has 15 residues. Germline assignment: CDR1 SGDLS and CDR2 YYNGEE. V dropped 0 bases and J dropped 5; count of bases not matched to a gene: 5. CDR3 in amino acids: CASSVATDRGTEAFF. For the CDR3, the DNA is TGTGCCAGCAGCGTAGCCACGGACAGGGGAACTGAAGCTTTCTTT.

The chain links TRBV27 to TRBJ2-2; weak D call: TRBD1 (6 bases). Germline V CDR1 and CDR2: MNHEY, SMNVEV (reference sequence). There are 18 residues in the CDR3. V lost 2 bases, J lost 5 bases, and 21 bases lay in between. The CDR3 DNA is TGTGCCAGCAGTTTAACCCCTTTTCGACAGGCCGGGACCGGGGAGCTGTTTTTT. Amino acids: CASSLTPFRQAGTGELFF.

The chain has TRBV19 and TRBJ2-1, with 9 bases fitting TRBD2. The CDR3 sequence is 16 residues long. V was pared by 5 bases and J by 0 bases, with 5 bases of the junction left unmatched. Germline V CDR1 and CDR2: LNHDA, SQIVND (reference sequence). The CDR3 region is CASSLQAGGSYNEQFF. The CDR3 DNA reads TGTGCCAGTAGTCTCCAAGCGGGGGGCTCCTACAATGAGCAGTTCTTC.

The chain is built from TRBV18 and TRBJ2-2; 8 bases line up with TRBD1. The trim removed 4 bases at V and 4 bases at J, leaving 8 bases unmatched. This CDR3 comprises 16 residues. The germline V gene encodes CDR1 KGHSH and CDR2 LQKENI. This CDR3 reads CASSLDRGSSTGELFF. The CDR3 DNA sequence: TGTGCCAGCTCACTCGACAGGGGTTCCTCCACCGGGGAGCTGTTTTTT.

Details on this clone: An end of the junction differs from the germline gene, which may be a read error. The CDR3 sequence: CASSQGSEANEKLFF. The CDR3 nucleotides are TGTGCCAGCAGCCAAGGGTCTGAGGCTAACGAAAAACTGTTTTTT. The rearrangement links TRBV4-2 to TRBJ1-4, with D unresolved. CDR1 LGHNA and CDR2 YNFKEQ come from the germline V gene. The CDR3 runs to 15 residues.

V is TRBV19 and J is TRBJ1-1, with D possibly being TRBD1 (5 bases). Looked up from germline, CDR1 is LNHDA and CDR2 is SQIVND (reference sequence). V shed 1 base and J shed 3 bases, with 9 bases lying between them. This CDR3 region has 14 residues. CDR3 sequence reads: CASSIAAGYTEAFF. In nucleotides, the CDR3 is TGTGCCAGTAGTATAGCGGCAGGGTACACTGAAGCTTTCTTT. Full variable domain (rest looked up from reference TRBV19 and TRBJ1-1): DGGITQSPKYLFRKEGQNVTLSCEQNLNHDAMYWYRQDPGQGLRLIYYSQIVNDFQKGDIAEGYSVSREKKESFPLTVTSAQKNPTAFYLCASSIAAGYTEAFFGQGTRLTVV.

The V call is TRBV9, the J call TRBJ2-2; a possible D gene is TRBD1 (5 bases). Germline-derived CDR1 and CDR2 are SGDLS and YYNGEE. This CDR3 spans 12 amino acids. V gave up 4 bases and J gave up 6 bases, with 7 bases separating them. In DNA form, the CDR3 reads TGTGCCAGCAGCCCAGGGTCCGGGGAGCTGTTTTTT. Protein product: CASSPGSGELFF.

The chain couples TRBV9 to TRBJ2-1; 9 nucleotides agree with TRBD2. CDR3 length equals 18 residues. V shed 2 bases, J shed 7 bases, and the junction held 16 bases outside the gene matches. The germline gives CDR1 SGDLS, CDR2 YYNGEE. CDR3 DNA: TGTGCCAGCAGCGTGGGAACCCCCACGCGGGGGGGATCAAATGAGCAGTTCTTC. Protein: CASSVGTPTRGGSNEQFF.

J is TRBJ2-2 and V is TRBV27, with TRBD2 matching 9 bases. After removal of 3 bases from V and 0 bases from J, the junction contained 8 bases not matched to a gene. Germline values: CDR1 MNHEY, CDR2 SMNVEV (reference sequence). There are 18 residues in the CDR3. CDR3 sequence reads: CASSLRGGGGANTGELFF. The CDR3 region has the DNA TGTGCCAGCAGTTTGAGGGGCGGCGGGGGGGCGAACACCGGGGAGCTGTTTTTT.

This rearrangement joins TRBV9 to TRBJ1-1; possibly TRBD1 for D (6 bases). Germline V gives CDR1 SGDLS, CDR2 YYNGEE. The CDR3 covers 15 residues. The germline V and J ends were trimmed by 3 bases and 0 bases, with 12 bases remaining between them. The CDR3 coding sequence is TGTGCCAGCAGCGCATCGACAGGTCTGAACACTGAAGCTTTCTTT. Amino acid sequence: CASSASTGLNTEAFF.

Only a few counts were recorded for this clone. This sequence joins TRBV9 and TRBJ2-7, with TRBD1 matching over 7 bases. J was trimmed by 3 bases and V by 3 bases; bases with no gene match: 9. This CDR3 spans 15 amino acids. The germline V gene encodes CDR1 SGDLS and CDR2 YYNGEE. The CDR3 loop reads CASSATGQYGYEQYF. In DNA, the CDR3 is TGTGCCAGCAGCGCCACGGGACAGTATGGCTACGAGCAGTACTTC.

The chain combines TRBV10-3 with TRBJ2-1; TRBD2 agrees at 10 bases. The V gene end was trimmed by 7 bases and the J gene end by 4 bases; junction bases not matched to a gene: 7. Germline loops: CDR1 ENHRY, CDR2 SYGVKD. The CDR3 loop spans 15 amino acids. The CDR3 sequence is CAITASGGLYNEQFF. As DNA, the CDR3 is TGTGCCATCACGGCTAGCGGGGGCCTGTACAATGAGCAGTTCTTC.

The J gene is TRBJ2-3, the V gene TRBV9; 10 bases are shared with TRBD2. The germline V gene encodes CDR1 SGDLS and CDR2 YYNGEE. With V trimmed by 5 bases and J by 5 bases, 14 bases remained unmatched. CDR3 size: 17 residues. The CDR3 here is CASSSRGSGGAGDTQYF. The CDR3 DNA follows: TGTGCCAGCAGTTCGAGGGGAAGCGGGGGGGCCGGAGATACGCAGTATTTT.

CDR3 nucleotides: TGTGCCAGCAGTTACTCTGTTACAGGGGCCAACGAGCAGTACTTC. This encodes CASSYSVTGANEQYF. The chain couples TRBV6-5 to TRBJ2-7, with 7 bases matching TRBD1. V trimming: 0 bases; J trimming: 5 bases; junction bases outside the gene matches: 7. Germline lookup yields CDR1 MNHEY and CDR2 SVGAGI. This CDR3 region has 15 residues.

The rearrangement joins TRBV29-1 to TRBJ2-5; D might be TRBD2 (5 bases). This CDR3 is 15 amino acids long. Trimming left V 4 bases short and J 5 bases short, with 20 bases between. CDR1 is SQVTM, CDR2 ANQGSEA, per germline. CDR3 DNA: TGCAGCGTTGGGGGAGCTGGTAACCCCCAGGAGACCCAGTACTTC. Residues: CSVGGAGNPQETQYF.

The V call is TRBV29-1, the J call TRBJ1-1; the match to TRBD1 covers 7 bases. Germline lookup yields CDR1 SQVTM and CDR2 ANQGSEA. V was clipped by 6 bases and J by 4 bases; unmatched bases: 5. The CDR3 runs to 12 residues. This chain's CDR3 is CSVLGGPTEAFF. The CDR3 coding sequence is TGCAGCGTCCTAGGGGGCCCCACTGAAGCTTTCTTT. Supplemented by reference TRBV29-1 and TRBJ1-1, the full variable domain reads SAVISQKPSRDICQRGTSLTIQCQVDSQVTMMFWYRQQPGQSLTLIATANQGSEATYESGFVIDKFPISRPNLTFSTLTVSNMSPEDSSIYLCSVLGGPTEAFFGQGTRLTVV.

The chain has TRBV12-5 and TRBJ2-7; D perhaps matches TRBD2 (6 bases). The CDR3 has 14 amino acids. Germline V gene sequence: CDR1 LGHNT, CDR2 FRNRAP. V was trimmed by 3 bases and J by 4 bases, leaving 13 bases between them. In DNA, the CDR3 is TGTGCTAGTGGTTTCGGGGGTCCCTCTTACGAGCAGTACTTC. The encoded protein is CASGFGGPSYEQYF.

The CDR3 DNA reads TGTGCCAGCAGCCAGGGTCGGCAGGGCTTTGCCCAGCATTTT. It translates to CASSQGRQGFAQHF. V and J are TRBV7-9 and TRBJ1-5, with D possibly TRBD1 on 5 matching bases. Germline CDR1 is SEHNR and CDR2 is FQNEAQ (reference sequence). The CDR3 has 14 residues. Deletions cut 5 bases from V and 11 bases from J, with 19 bases between.

V and J are TRBV18 and TRBJ1-1, with no clear D. Deletions cut 4 bases from V and 3 bases from J, with 15 bases between. The length of the CDR3 is 15 residues. The germline V gene encodes CDR1 KGHSH and CDR2 LQKENI. CDR3 nucleotide sequence: TGTGCCAGCTCACTTTTAAGGACTTTTGACACTGAAGCTTTCTTT. This gives the protein CASSLLRTFDTEAFF.

This clone was detected a few times. This rearrangement joins TRBV11-3 to TRBJ1-1; a weak D match, TRBD1 (6 bases). V lost 4 bases and J lost 4, with 13 bases in between. The CDR3 has 14 amino acids. The germline gives CDR1 SGHNT, CDR2 YENEEA. CDR3 sequence reads: CASSSRGGATEAFF. The DNA for the CDR3 is TGTGCCAGCAGCTCCCGGGGGGGGGCCACTGAAGCTTTCTTT.

This rearrangement joins TRBV19 to TRBJ1-3, with TRBD1 matching 9 bases. There are 16 residues in the CDR3. Germline trimming cut 7 bases from V and 7 bases from J; bases unmatched to any gene: 14. Germline V gene sequence: CDR1 LNHDA, CDR2 SQIVND (reference sequence). The CDR3 spells CASTPRDRALGNTIYF. CDR3 nucleotides: TGTGCCAGTACCCCTAGGGACAGGGCCTTGGGGAACACCATATATTTT.

V usage is TRBV7-9 and J usage is TRBJ2-5, with a tentative D call TRBD1 (5 bases). This CDR3 has 14 residues. Germline values: CDR1 SEHNR, CDR2 FQNEAQ (reference sequence). The germline V and J ends were trimmed by 6 bases and 0 bases, with 11 bases remaining between them. The CDR3 loop is CASRPRTYQETQYF. The CDR3 region has the DNA TGTGCCAGCAGGCCGCGGACATACCAAGAGACCCAGTACTTC.

This chain links TRBV11-2 with TRBJ2-3; 13 nucleotides agree with TRBD2. Trimming removed 5 bases from V and 11 bases from J; junction bases left unmatched: 7. Germline CDR1 is SGHAT and CDR2 is FQNNGV. The CDR3 runs 14 residues. The chain's CDR3 is CASSRSTSGGEQYF. The CDR3 nucleotides read TGTGCCAGCAGCCGAAGCACTAGCGGGGGGGAGCAGTATTTT.

The rearrangement uses TRBV19 and TRBJ1-1, with D unclear. The CDR3 consists of 15 residues. Trimming removed 1 base from V and 6 bases from J, with 15 bases in between. The V gene's germline CDR1 is LNHDA and CDR2 SQIVND (reference sequence). This CDR3 reads CASSIGAGKGSEAFF. As DNA, the CDR3 is TGTGCCAGTAGTATAGGCGCGGGAAAAGGTTCTGAAGCTTTCTTT.

The rearrangement joins TRBV6-6 to TRBJ2-4; TRBD2 aligns across 7 bases. This CDR3 region has 14 residues. Germline assignment: CDR1 MNHNY and CDR2 SVGAGI (reference sequence). Trimming at V came to 0 bases and at J to 5 bases, leaving 1 base not matched to a gene. The CDR3 DNA is TGTGCCAGCAGTTACTCGGCGGGGGAAAACATTCAGTACTTC. This sequence encodes CASSYSAGENIQYF.

The rearrangement joins TRBV9 to TRBJ1-2; no firm D call. In germline, CDR1 is SGDLS, CDR2 YYNGEE. CDR3 length: 12 residues. The V end lost 4 bases, the J end lost 8 bases, and 12 bases lay between the germline ends. CDR3 in DNA: TGTGCCAGCAGCCTAGTAGGGAGCGGCTACACCTTC. It specifies CASSLVGSGYTF. The variable domain in full, completed from reference TRBV9 and TRBJ1-2, reads DSGVTQTPKHLITATGQRVTLRCSPRSGDLSVYWYQQSLDQGLQFLIQYYNGEERAKGNILERFSAQQFPDLHSELNLSSLELGDSALYFCASSLVGSGYTFGSGTRLTVV.